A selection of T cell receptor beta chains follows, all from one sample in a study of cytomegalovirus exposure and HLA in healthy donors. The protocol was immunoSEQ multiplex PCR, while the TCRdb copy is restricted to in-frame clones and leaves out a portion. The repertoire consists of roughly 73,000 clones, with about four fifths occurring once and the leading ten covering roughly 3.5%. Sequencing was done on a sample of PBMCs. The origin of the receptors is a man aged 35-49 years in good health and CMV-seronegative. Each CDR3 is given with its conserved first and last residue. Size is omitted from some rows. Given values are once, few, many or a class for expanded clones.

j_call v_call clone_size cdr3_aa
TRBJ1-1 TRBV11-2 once CASSRAAGDTEAFF
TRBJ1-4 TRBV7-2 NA CASSPGPRGEKLFF
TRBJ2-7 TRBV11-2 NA CASSLDYLAGAHEQYF
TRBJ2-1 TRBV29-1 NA CSVEDVLAGGNNEQFF
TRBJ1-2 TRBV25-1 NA CASSEHTGDPRANYGYTF
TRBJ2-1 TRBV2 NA CASSRESKVYNEQFF
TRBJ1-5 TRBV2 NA CASRKGQGVRQPQHF
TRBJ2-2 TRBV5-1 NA CASSFLRQGGNGELFF
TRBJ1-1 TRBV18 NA CASSPGQGAMNTEAFF
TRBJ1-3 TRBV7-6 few CASSSPERGNTIYF
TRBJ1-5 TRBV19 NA CASSIDPLGRARNQPQHF
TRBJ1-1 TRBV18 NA CASSPPAQMNTEAFF
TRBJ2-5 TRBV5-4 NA CASSLGGPGAQYF
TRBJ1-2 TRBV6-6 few CASRPPGGNYGYTF
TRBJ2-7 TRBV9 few CASSGQGDEQYF
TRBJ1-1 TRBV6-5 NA CASSYWIQGNTEAFF
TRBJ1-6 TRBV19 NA CASTRRESNSPLHF
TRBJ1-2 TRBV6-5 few CASSSGTGPYYGYTF
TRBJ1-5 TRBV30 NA CAWSSSNQPQHF
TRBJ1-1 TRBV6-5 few CASRTGGTEAEAFF
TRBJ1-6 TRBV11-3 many CASSYTWNSPLHF
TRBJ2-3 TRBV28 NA CASSLGSFFPDTQYF
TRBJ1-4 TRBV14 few CASSPRGNEKLFF
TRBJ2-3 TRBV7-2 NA CASSFFSGGAADTQYF
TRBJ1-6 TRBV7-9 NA CASRTENNSPLHF
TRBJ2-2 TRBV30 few CAWSVSRNTGELFF
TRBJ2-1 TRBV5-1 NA CASSNGDYLNEQFF